The 15 T cell receptor beta chains presented below share a single source sample, sequenced in a study of blood T cell repertoires in COVID-19. Generated by immunoSEQ multiplex PCR, the TCRdb table keeps only in-frame clones and is missing some. The sample yields some 120,000 clones, 70% to 90% seen once. The specimen was peripheral blood. These receptors all come from a woman aged 80 or over with acute or convalescent COVID-19.

Concerning this clone: The CDR3 does not close with the conserved phenylalanine or tryptophan, likely indicating a read error. It is unclear where the CDR3 begins or ends on the DNA, so no DNA is shown, and the CDR3 is as TCRdb lists it. The chain carries TRBV2 and TRBJ1-1; the DNA was not compared with TRBD1, the D call given in the table. Germline CDR1 SNHLY, CDR2 FYNNEI. The length of the CDR3 is 8 amino acids, counting both ends. The CDR3 reads CASSPGGS.

The V and J genes are TRBV9 and TRBJ2-3; unclear D gene. Trimming pared 0 bases from V and 2 bases from J, leaving 10 bases between. Germline CDR1 and CDR2: SGDLS and YYNGEE. The CDR3 length is 15 residues. CDR3 DNA: TGTGCCAGCAGCGTAGCCCCCAGCGCCACAGATACGCAGTATTTT. Encoded protein: CASSVAPSATDTQYF.

V is TRBV19 and J is TRBJ1-5, with D uncertain. The V gene's germline CDR1 is LNHDA and CDR2 SQIVND (reference sequence). The CDR3 loop spans 13 amino acids. V lost 3 bases to trimming and J lost 7 bases, with 10 bases between them. CDR3 nucleotides: TGTGCCAGTAGTATTCTCCCTAGGCAGCCCCAGCATTTT. Translation: CASSILPRQPQHF.

The chain joins TRBV18 to TRBJ1-5; 7 positions match TRBD1. The CDR3 length is 14 residues. Germline V gives CDR1 KGHSH, CDR2 LQKENI. With 3 bases clipped from V and 6 bases from J, the junction kept 5 bases outside the gene matches. DNA for the CDR3: TGTGCCAGCTCACCTAGGGACAGATTTCAGCCCCAGCATTTT. This encodes CASSPRDRFQPQHF.

The chain links TRBV28 to TRBJ2-1; D may be TRBD1 (6 bases). The germline V gene has CDR1 MDHEN and CDR2 SYDVKM. Trimming removed 6 bases at V and 4 bases at J, with 16 bases between. The CDR3 runs to 15 residues. The CDR3 spells CASRSDSARYNEQFF. CDR3 sequence (DNA): TGTGCCAGCAGATCGGACAGCGCCAGGTACAATGAGCAGTTCTTC.

The J gene is TRBJ1-1, the V gene TRBV7-3; a weak D match, TRBD1 (5 bases). The CDR3 loop spans 13 amino acids. CDR1 and CDR2 (germline): SGHTA, FQGTGA. The V gene lost 4 bases and the J gene lost 0 bases, with 6 bases spanning the gap. CDR3 sequence: CASSSGMNTEAFF. For the CDR3, the DNA is TGTGCCAGCAGCTCAGGGATGAACACTGAAGCTTTCTTT.

This clone was detected only once. The V and J genes are TRBV6-5 and TRBJ1-4; 9 nucleotides line up with TRBD1. Germline trimming cut 6 bases from V and 5 bases from J; bases unmatched to any gene: 4. CDR1 and CDR2 from the germline V gene are MNHEY and SVGAGI. CDR3 length equals 14 residues. This CDR3 reads CASSTTGGNEKLFF. The CDR3 DNA is TGTGCCAGCAGCACGACAGGGGGGAATGAAAAACTGTTTTTT.

Only one count was recorded for this clone. The V and J genes are TRBV4-1 and TRBJ1-1; 7 nucleotides line up with TRBD1. Per germline, CDR1 MGHRA and CDR2 YSYEKL. The CDR3 spans 14 residues. V was clipped by 4 bases and J by 1 base; unmatched bases: 3. The chain's CDR3 is CASSLQGGNTEAFF. The CDR3 coding sequence is TGCGCCAGCAGCCTCCAGGGGGGGAACACTGAAGCTTTCTTT.

The chain employs TRBV18 and TRBJ2-7, with 7 positions matching TRBD2. This CDR3 has 14 residues. The J segment lost 3 bases and the V segment lost 3 bases, leaving 5 bases of the junction unmatched. Per the germline V gene, CDR1 is KGHSH and CDR2 is LQKENI. CDR3 loop: CASSPPGLNYEQYF. The CDR3 DNA reads as TGTGCCAGCTCACCTCCGGGACTAAACTACGAGCAGTACTTC. Full variable domain (rest looked up from reference TRBV18 and TRBJ2-7): NAGVMQNPRHLVRRRGQEARLRCSPMKGHSHVYWYRQLPEEGLKFMVYLQKENIIDESGMPKERFSAEFPKEGPSILRIQQVVRGDSAAYFCASSPPGLNYEQYFGPGTRLTVT.

This sequence joins TRBV5-1 and TRBJ2-1, with D perhaps matching TRBD2 (7 bases). Germline V gene data show CDR1 as SGHRS and CDR2 as YFSETQ. The CDR3 is 17 residues long. V lost 2 bases and J lost 0, with 15 bases in between. The CDR3 coding sequence is TGCGCCAGCAGCTTAGGGGGGGCGAAATCCTCCTACAATGAGCAGTTCTTC. Its protein product is CASSLGGAKSSYNEQFF.

The chain is built from TRBV9 and TRBJ2-5, with 11 positions matching TRBD2. Germline-derived CDR1 and CDR2 are SGDLS and YYNGEE. J gave up 4 bases and V 4 bases, and 6 bases lay outside the gene matches. The CDR3 is 15 residues long. This chain's CDR3 is CASSFSGGASETQYF. The CDR3 nucleotides are TGTGCCAGCAGCTTTAGCGGGGGGGCCTCAGAGACCCAGTACTTC.

This clone came up a few times. The rearrangement uses TRBV3-1 (or the pseudogene TRBV3-2) and TRBJ1-1, with 8 bases fitting TRBD1. Looked up from germline, CDR1 is LGHDT and CDR2 is YNNKEL (reference sequence). This CDR3 spans 13 amino acids. Losses at the gene ends were 5 bases for V and 5 bases for J; bases not matched to a gene: 4. The CDR3: CASSFTGGTEAFF. CDR3 bases: TGTGCCAGCAGCTTTACAGGGGGAACTGAAGCTTTCTTT.

The gene calls are TRBV18 and TRBJ2-7, with TRBD2 as a possible D gene (6 bases). In germline, CDR1 is KGHSH, CDR2 LQKENI. V lost 1 base and J lost 0, with 7 bases in between. CDR3 length: 14 amino acids. CDR3 protein: CASSPLGSSYEQYF. As DNA, the CDR3 is TGTGCCAGCTCACCACTCGGGAGCTCCTACGAGCAGTACTTC.

The chain couples TRBV27 to TRBJ2-7, with D tentatively TRBD2 (5 bases). The germline V gene encodes CDR1 MNHEY and CDR2 SMNVEV (reference sequence). V was cut by 4 bases and J by 0 bases, with 13 bases left in between. The CDR3 loop spans 15 amino acids. The CDR3 DNA reads as TGTGCCAGCAGTTCCCTTGGACTCGGCTCCTACGAGCAGTACTTC. Protein sequence: CASSSLGLGSYEQYF.

V is TRBV28 and J is TRBJ1-1; possible D gene TRBD1, 6 bases. The CDR3 is 17 amino acids. Trimming took off 6 bases at V and 3 bases at J, with 23 bases between the two ends. CDR1 and CDR2 from the germline V gene are MDHEN and SYDVKM. This chain's CDR3 is CASRSFLRGYKDTEAFF. The CDR3 nucleotides read TGTGCCAGCAGGTCCTTCCTCAGGGGCTACAAGGACACTGAAGCTTTCTTT.